The text below deals with one T cell receptor (beta chain). The data are from a study of shared clonotypes between healthy human individuals. The overall study: CD8 memory received one plate per donor, CD8 naive two, CD4 memory three and CD4 naive three.

Assay used: immunoSEQ multiplex PCR; TCRdb lists only in-frame clones, some missing. Of around 2.1 million clones in the sample, approximately 96% were seen once. The V gene lost 0 bases and the J gene lost 4 bases, with 13 bases spanning the gap. Germline CDR1 SGHTS, CDR2 YDEGEE. This CDR3 has 15 residues. The V and J genes are TRBV5-8 and TRBJ1-2; D remains ambiguous. This TCR derives from a man aged 18 to 29 in good health. The sample consisted of naive CD4+ T cells sorted from blood. This sample's subset: CD45RA+ positively selected. CDR3 nucleotide sequence: TGTGCCAGCAGCTTGGACACCCTCGGCCCCTATGGCTACACCTTC. As protein: CASSLDTLGPYGYTF.